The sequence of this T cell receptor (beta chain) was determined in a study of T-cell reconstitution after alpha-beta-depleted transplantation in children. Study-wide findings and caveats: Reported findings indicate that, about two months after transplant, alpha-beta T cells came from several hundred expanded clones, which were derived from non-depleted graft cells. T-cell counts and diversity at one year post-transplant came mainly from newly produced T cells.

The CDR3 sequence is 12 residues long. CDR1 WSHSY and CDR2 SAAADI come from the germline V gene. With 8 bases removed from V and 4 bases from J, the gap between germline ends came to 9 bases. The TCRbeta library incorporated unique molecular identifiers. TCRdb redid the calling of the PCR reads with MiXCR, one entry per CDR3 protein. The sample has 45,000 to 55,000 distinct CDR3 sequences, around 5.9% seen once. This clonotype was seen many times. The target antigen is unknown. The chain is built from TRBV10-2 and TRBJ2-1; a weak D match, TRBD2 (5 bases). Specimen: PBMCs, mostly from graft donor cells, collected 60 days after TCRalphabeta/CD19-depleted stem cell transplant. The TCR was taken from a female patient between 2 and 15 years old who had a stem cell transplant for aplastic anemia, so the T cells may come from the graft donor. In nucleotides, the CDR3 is TGCGCCAGCGCCGGGGTTTACAATGAGCAGTTCTTC. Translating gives CASAGVYNEQFF.